This TCR beta chain was profiled in a study of T cell clonality in common variable immunodeficiency. Regarding the study as a whole: Common variable immunodeficiency TCR beta sequences reportedly had fewer deletions and N-nucleotide insertions. Shared TCRbeta clones were fewer between CVID subjects than controls.

Assay used: immunoSEQ multiplex PCR; TCRdb lists only in-frame clones, some missing. The sample presents around 15,000 clones, none singletons. This CDR3 has 12 amino acids. Losses at the gene ends were 6 bases for V and 4 bases for J; bases not matched to a gene: 3. The germline gives CDR1 MNHEY, CDR2 SVGEGT. Aged 9 to 64 years, CVID subjects averaged about 42 years old. CVID subjects were neither ill nor on immunomodulatory or immunosuppressive medication at sampling. This clone was seen more than once but under ten times. Its specificity is unknown. The CDR3 is cut off 3 residues early in the read; its end comes from the germline J gene.

Material: peripheral blood mononuclear cells. The source of this sequence is a human donor with common variable immunodeficiency. The chain combines TRBV6-2 or TRBV6-3 with TRBJ2-7; 7 nucleotides line up with TRBD1. The sequenced CDR3 bases are TGTGCCAGCAGCCGGACAGGTTACGAG. Residues: CASSRTGYE. The full CDR3 sequence reads CASSRTGYEQYF.